This is a list of T cell receptor beta chains from one sample in a study of blood T cell repertoires in COVID-19. TCRdb keeps only in-frame clones here, not all; method: immunoSEQ multiplex PCR. Here the sample spans some 300,000 clones, 88% being singletons. The specimen was PBMCs or T cells enriched from blood (not recorded which). The receptors were gathered from a woman in her sixties or seventies in a cohort exposed to, infected with or recovered from COVID-19 (not recorded which). Each CDR3 is given with its conserved first and last residue. Each record gives: CDR3 length, V gene, J gene, D gene, clone size, CDR3 DNA, CDR3 protein. The D gene is left open where the match is weak. Rows give clone size only sometimes, using once, few, many, or a class for an expanded clone.

15	TRBV27	TRBJ1-4	.	.	TGTGCCAGCACCTGGAGCCGCTCAACTAATGAAAAACTGTTTTTT	CASTWSRSTNEKLFF
13	TRBV28	TRBJ1-2	.	.	TGTGCCAGCAGCCCCGGGAAAAACTATGGCTACACCTTC	CASSPGKNYGYTF
15	TRBV6-5	TRBJ1-2	.	.	TGTGCCAGCAGTCCCGTCACGACAGGCAACTATGGCTACACCTTC	CASSPVTTGNYGYTF
16	TRBV5-1	TRBJ2-7	TRBD2	once	TGCGCCAGCAGCAAACTAGCGGGAGATGGCTCCTACGAGCAGTACTTC	CASSKLAGDGSYEQYF
16	TRBV10-1	TRBJ2-7	TRBD2	.	TGCGCCAGCAGTGAGTCGACTAGCGGGAGCCCCCACGAGCAGTACTTC	CASSESTSGSPHEQYF
12	TRBV12-3/TRBV12-4	TRBJ2-2	.	.	TGTACCAGCAGCATGAACACCGGGGAGCTGTTTTTT	CTSSMNTGELFF
17	TRBV5-6	TRBJ2-3	TRBD2	.	TGTGCCAGCAGCTTAGGTCTAGCGGGAGGGATGACAGATACGCAGTATTTT	CASSLGLAGGMTDTQYF
15	TRBV7-2	TRBJ2-5	TRBD1	few	TGTGCCAGCAGCCTGACAGGGTCCTTACAAGAGACCCAGTACTTC	CASSLTGSLQETQYF
14	TRBV20-1	TRBJ2-5	TRBD1	.	TGCAGTGCTAGTCCCACCACCAGGGGGGAGACCCAGTACTTC	CSASPTTRGETQYF
15	TRBV9	TRBJ2-2	TRBD1	.	TGTGCCAGCAGCATGGGACAGGGGGCGGTCGGGGAGCTGTTTTTT	CASSMGQGAVGELFF
17	TRBV2	TRBJ2-7	TRBD2	.	TGTGCCAGCAGTGAAATTAGGACTAGCGGGAGGGGTTACGAGCAGTACTTC	CASSEIRTSGRGYEQYF
14	TRBV5-6	TRBJ2-7	TRBD1	.	TGTGCCAGCAGCTGGACAGGGGGTTCCTACGAGCAGTACTTC	CASSWTGGSYEQYF
17	TRBV4-1	TRBJ2-3	TRBD2	.	TGCGCCAGCAGCCACAAGGGCCTAGCGGGCGGCACAGATACGCAGTATTTT	CASSHKGLAGGTDTQYF
14	TRBV24-1	TRBJ2-3	.	.	TGTGCCACCAGTGGGCGGGAACACACAGATACGCAGTATTTT	CATSGREHTDTQYF
15	TRBV7-9	TRBJ2-7	TRBD1	.	TGTGCCAGCAGCAACCGACAGGGCGGTTGGGGCGAGCAGTACTTC	CASSNRQGGWGEQYF
13	TRBV27	TRBJ2-2	.	once	TGTGCCAGCAGTTTCTCAGGAACCGGGGAGCTGTTTTTT	CASSFSGTGELFF
15	TRBV11-2	TRBJ2-1	.	.	TGTGCCAGCAGCTTAGAGAGGCCAGGGCGGAATGAGCAGTTCTTC	CASSLERPGRNEQFF
15	TRBV7-9	TRBJ2-1	TRBD1	.	TGTGCCAGCAGCCGAGGACAGGGAGATCCCAATGAGCAGTTCTTC	CASSRGQGDPNEQFF
13	TRBV27	TRBJ2-1	.	.	TGTGCCATCCCTAACCCCAGGGGCCCCGAGCAGTTCTTC	CAIPNPRGPEQFF
12	TRBV19	TRBJ1-2	.	.	TGTGCCAGTAGTATTCAGGGTACGGGCTACACCTTC	CASSIQGTGYTF
12	TRBV5-4	TRBJ2-5	.	once	TGTGCCAGCAGCTTGAACGAGGAGACCCAGTACTTC	CASSLNEETQYF
16	TRBV6-6	TRBJ2-1	.	once	TGTGCCAGCAGGCCCCTATTCATAGGTCAGCGGAATGAGCAGTTCTTC	CASRPLFIGQRNEQFF
16	TRBV4-1	TRBJ1-1	TRBD1	.	TGCGCCAGCAGCCTAACCACGGGACAGGGGGACACTGAAGCTTTCTTT	CASSLTTGQGDTEAFF
15	TRBV7-2	TRBJ2-1	.	few	TGTGCCAGCAGCTCGCAACAGGGCTTTGACAATGAGCAGTTCTTC	CASSSQQGFDNEQFF
15	TRBV24-1	TRBJ2-1	.	.	TGTGCCACCAGTGACCCCGGGACTCCCGTCGATGAGCAGTTCTTC	CATSDPGTPVDEQFF
11	TRBV28	TRBJ1-1	.	.	TGTGCCAGCAGTGGGGCCCCACGGGCTTTCTTT	CASSGAPRAFF
13	TRBV9	TRBJ1-1	.	.	TGTGCCAGCAGCGCAATCTCAGGCACTGAAGCTTTCTTT	CASSAISGTEAFF
13	TRBV6-5	TRBJ1-5	.	.	TGTGCCAGCGAGTCGTATAGCAATCAGCCCCAGCATTTT	CASESYSNQPQHF
14	TRBV19	TRBJ2-5	TRBD1	.	TGTGCCAGCCAAACCGGGACAGGTGAAGAGACCCAGTACTTC	CASQTGTGEETQYF